Each of the 19 T cell receptor beta chains below was sequenced from the same sample in a study of blood T cell repertoires in COVID-19. The data were produced by immunoSEQ multiplex PCR, yet TCRdb's version contains in-frame clones alone and is incomplete. The data contain 430,000 or so clones, roughly 84% of them singletons. The material sequenced was PBMCs or T cells enriched from blood (not recorded which). Every receptor here comes from a woman under 30 who had been exposed to COVID-19.

V is TRBV3-1 (or the pseudogene TRBV3-2) and J is TRBJ2-7, with TRBD2 identical over 12 bases. The trim removed 4 bases at V and 2 bases at J, leaving 6 bases unmatched. Germline CDR1 is LGHDT and CDR2 is YNNKEL (reference sequence). The CDR3 has 16 residues. The CDR3 reads CASSPTSGRSTYEQYF. The CDR3 region has the DNA TGTGCCAGCAGCCCGACTAGCGGGAGATCCACCTACGAGCAGTACTTC.

The chain uses TRBV19 and TRBJ2-1; 8 nucleotides line up with TRBD2. V shed 3 bases and J 8 bases; nucleotides not matched to a gene: 9. The V gene's germline CDR1 is LNHDA and CDR2 SQIVND (reference sequence). CDR3 size: 15 residues. CDR3 amino acids: CASSISGTSDDEQFF. CDR3 DNA sequence: TGTGCCAGTAGTATCTCCGGGACTAGTGATGATGAGCAGTTCTTC.

This clone was counted a single time. The V and J genes are TRBV19 and TRBJ1-2; D is unclear. Per the germline V gene, CDR1 is LNHDA and CDR2 is SQIVND (reference sequence). The CDR3 is 16 residues long. The V and J ends lost 2 bases and 2 bases respectively, with 15 bases between them. This CDR3 reads CASSIRAPGGNYGYTF. CDR3 coding DNA: TGTGCCAGTAGTATACGGGCCCCGGGAGGAAACTATGGCTACACCTTC.

This sequence joins TRBV9 and TRBJ2-7, with a weak D call TRBD2 (6 bases). V lost 2 bases, J lost 0 bases, and 9 bases lay in between. This CDR3 spans 14 amino acids. CDR1 is SGDLS and CDR2 is YYNGEE in the germline V gene. CDR3 DNA sequence: TGTGCCAGCAGCGTTAGCGGAGCCTCCTACGAGCAGTACTTC. Translated, it gives CASSVSGASYEQYF.

This chain connects TRBV28 to TRBJ2-7; tentatively, D is TRBD2 (7 bases). CDR1 is MDHEN, CDR2 SYDVKM, per germline. The ends were cut back, 8 bases at V and 4 bases at J, with 18 bases in the middle. This CDR3 region has 14 residues. The CDR3 bases are TGTGCCAGCCTTAAGGCACAGGGAGGGTACGAGCAGTACTTC. Translated, it gives CASLKAQGGYEQYF.

The chain is built from TRBV5-6 and TRBJ2-7; D gene uncertain. The CDR3 covers 13 residues. Deletions cut 1 base from V and 0 bases from J, with 5 bases between. Per germline, CDR1 SGHDT and CDR2 YYEEEE. Written as DNA, the CDR3 is TGTGCCAGCAGCTTGAGGAGCTCCTACGAGCAGTACTTC. Protein product: CASSLRSSYEQYF.

The chain links TRBV19 to TRBJ2-2, with 7 bases lining up with TRBD2. J was trimmed by 7 bases and V by 8 bases; bases with no gene match: 4. The germline V gene encodes CDR1 LNHDA and CDR2 SQIVND (reference sequence). The CDR3 consists of 12 residues. The CDR3, as DNA: TGTGCCAGTGGGAGGGAGCACGGGGAGCTGTTTTTT. It encodes CASGREHGELFF.

This clone is a singleton in its sample. In the same sample, other DNA sequences code for this CDR3. V gene TRBV19 combines with J gene TRBJ1-1, with D possibly TRBD1 on 6 matching bases. The CDR3 contains 14 residues. In germline, CDR1 is LNHDA, CDR2 SQIVND (reference sequence). The V gene lost 6 bases and the J gene lost 0 bases, with 11 bases spanning the gap. CDR3 amino acids: CASSRDTLNTEAFF. In nucleotides, the CDR3 is TGTGCCAGTAGCAGGGACACCTTGAACACTGAAGCTTTCTTT.

V is TRBV7-2 and J is TRBJ2-5; D is possibly TRBD1 (6 bases). V was pared by 5 bases and J by 1 base, with 11 bases between. The CDR3 spans 14 residues. Germline CDR1 and CDR2: SGHTA and FQGNSA. The CDR3 nucleotides read TGTGCCAGCAGCCGGACAGTAGGCCAAGAGACCCAGTACTTC. Amino acids: CASSRTVGQETQYF.

The V call is TRBV28, the J call TRBJ2-7; TRBD1 matches at 11 bases. V shed 6 bases, J shed 6 bases, and the junction held 13 bases outside the gene matches. The CDR3 contains 16 residues. From germline, CDR1 is MDHEN and CDR2 SYDVKM. Here the CDR3 DNA reads TGTGCCAGCAGCCGAGGGGGGACAGGGGGAAGGGGCGAGCAGTACTTC. Its translation: CASSRGGTGGRGEQYF.

The rearrangement links TRBV28 to TRBJ1-2; TRBD1 matches at 11 bases. The J segment lost 4 bases and the V segment lost 5 bases, leaving 9 bases of the junction unmatched. Germline V lookup: CDR1 MDHEN, CDR2 SYDVKM. The CDR3 totals 16 residues. The CDR3 loop is CASSRGTGGNVYGYTF. In DNA form, the CDR3 reads TGTGCCAGCAGTCGGGGGACAGGGGGGAATGTCTATGGCTACACCTTC.

The chain is built from TRBV3-1 (or the pseudogene TRBV3-2) and TRBJ2-3, with D unclear. There are 12 residues in the CDR3. The V end was cut by 2 bases, the J end by 9 bases, with 9 bases between. Per germline, CDR1 LGHDT and CDR2 YNNKEL (reference sequence). CDR3 protein: CASSQFGSTQYF. Here the CDR3 DNA reads TGTGCCAGCAGCCAATTCGGGTCGACGCAGTATTTT.

The rearrangement links TRBV18 to TRBJ1-2; TRBD1 might be the D (5 bases). CDR3 size: 12 residues. Trimming stripped 5 bases from V and 8 bases from J, with 12 bases between. Germline CDR1 is KGHSH and CDR2 is LQKENI. For the CDR3, the DNA is TGTGCCAGCTCAGCGGGGACGTACGGCTACACCTTC. This encodes CASSAGTYGYTF.

The V and J genes are TRBV28 and TRBJ2-7; 11 bases map to TRBD1. Germline-derived CDR1 and CDR2 are MDHEN and SYDVKM. V shed 5 bases and J 2 bases; nucleotides not matched to a gene: 5. The CDR3 has 15 amino acids. The CDR3 loop is CASSLPGQGAYEQYF. CDR3 DNA sequence: TGTGCCAGCAGTCTACCGGGACAGGGGGCCTACGAGCAGTACTTC.

The CDR3 loop is CAETFGGYEQYF. CDR3 nucleotide sequence: TGTGCCGAAACTTTCGGAGGCTACGAGCAGTACTTC. This chain links TRBV5-5 with TRBJ2-7, with D maybe TRBD2 (5 bases). The CDR3 spans 12 residues. Between the trimmed V and J ends, which lost 10 bases and 3 bases, there was a span of 14 bases. The germline V gene encodes CDR1 SGHKS and CDR2 YYEKEE (reference sequence).

This clone is a singleton in its sample. This rearrangement joins TRBV4-3 to TRBJ1-4; D might be TRBD1 (5 bases). V was cut by 4 bases and J by 4 bases, with 16 bases left in between. Germline CDR1 is LGHNA and CDR2 is YSLEER. CDR3 length: 16 amino acids. This CDR3 reads CASSPELGTDNEKLFF. CDR3 bases: TGCGCCAGCAGCCCCGAGTTGGGGACTGATAATGAAAAACTGTTTTTT.

V and J are TRBV6-5 and TRBJ1-2; the match to TRBD1 covers 7 bases. J was trimmed by 4 bases and V by 4 bases; bases with no gene match: 6. CDR3 length: 14 amino acids. Germline CDR1 reads MNHEY; CDR2 reads SVGAGI. The CDR3 DNA follows: TGTGCCAGCAGTTCCTCCCCAGGGGGCTATGGCTACACCTTC. Protein product: CASSSSPGGYGYTF.

V and J are TRBV29-1 and TRBJ2-5; 10 positions agree with TRBD2. The CDR3 covers 15 residues. CDR1 is SQVTM, CDR2 ANQGSEA, per germline. V dropped 4 bases and J dropped 5; count of bases not matched to a gene: 10. The DNA for the CDR3 is TGCAGCGTTGGGATAGCGGGAGGAAGGGGGGAGACCCAGTACTTC. This gives the protein CSVGIAGGRGETQYF.

The rearrangement joins TRBV5-1 to TRBJ2-2, with D unresolved. Germline CDR1 is SGHRS and CDR2 is YFSETQ. V lost 3 bases and J 1 base, leaving 10 bases between the germline ends. The CDR3 runs to 15 residues. The CDR3 nucleotides are TGCGCCAGCAGCTCCCTCTCGGGGAACACCGGGGAGCTGTTTTTT. Translation gives CASSSLSGNTGELFF.